This TCR beta chain was retrieved from a study of T cell responses to AZD1222 COVID-19 vaccine. Data came from immunoSEQ multiplex PCR; TCRdb stores just in-frame clones and leaves some out. The table lists over 95,000 clones, approximately 90% of them singletons. Germline CDR1 reads SQVTM; CDR2 reads ANQGSEA. With 7 bases removed from V and 3 bases from J, the gap between germline ends came to 15 bases. This CDR3 is 13 amino acids long. Sequenced here: peripheral blood, sampled on day 0 of AZD1222 vaccination. The rearrangement uses TRBV29-1 and TRBJ1-2; D is possibly TRBD1 (5 bases). The source is an adult in good health. CDR3 nucleotides: TGCAGCGGCAGATCCGGGACTGACTATGGCTACACCTTC. Amino acid sequence: CSGRSGTDYGYTF.